This TCR beta chain originates from a study of CD8+ T cells in alopecia areata. Whole-study results and caveats: Patients shared TCRs less clearly than mice did, possibly for HLA-related reasons.

Only a few counts were recorded for this clone. The antigen remains undetermined. Gene names follow the mouse nomenclature. The read gets to within 3 residues of the CDR3 end, and the germline J gene fills in the rest. Investigators isolated RNA and reverse transcribed it into cDNA to act as the sequencing template. Assay: immunoSEQ multiplex PCR; the TCRdb copy retains only in-frame clones and omits some. The sample shows about 270,000 clones, none of them appearing just once. It was with CD4, CD8alpha, NKG2D, NKG2ACE and other markers that pooled cutaneous lymph node cells were sorted. Per the germline V gene, CDR1 is GKSSPN and CDR2 is SITVG. V was clipped by 1 base and J by 6 bases; unmatched bases: 0. This CDR3 region has 14 residues.

The sequenced sample was CD4+ T cells sorted from a lymph node. J is TRBJ1-6 and V is TRBV31; 10 positions match TRBD1. TRBJ1-6 is identified as an open reading frame with a role that is uncertain. This clonotype was sampled from a C3H/HeJ mouse with alopecia areata. Mice of this strain are of MHC haplotype H2-k. CDR3 protein: CAWSRQGANSPLYF. Incomplete CDR3 DNA: TGTGCCTGGAGTCGACAGGGGGCTAATTCGCCC.